These 21 T cell receptor beta chains came from one sample sequenced in a study of T cells in localized non-small cell lung cancer (dated by TCRdb to 2018 to 2021). The library was generated by the immunoSEQ multiplex PCR assay. Sourced from immuneACCESS, this table was stored by TCRdb with only in-frame sequences that have V and J called. A share of the clones is absent; for the studies checked, an unresolved V gene accounts for under half, and the remainder has no known explanation. A total of tens of thousands of clones appear in this sample, approximately 90% of them only once. The ten largest make up 4% to 4.5% of the sample. The sample in question was peripheral blood mononuclear cells, obtained before any cancer treatment. The receptors here all came from a woman between 35 and 70 years old with stage III lung adenocarcinoma.

The chain combines TRBV7-2 with TRBJ1-2; 10 bases fit TRBD1. Germline CDR1 SGHTA, CDR2 FQGNSA. The CDR3 runs to 15 residues. J was trimmed by 4 bases and V by 5 bases; bases with no gene match: 7. The CDR3, as DNA: TGTGCCAGCAGCGCCCAGACAGGGGGCCTCTATGGCTACACCTTC. Translating gives CASSAQTGGLYGYTF.

This chain uses TRBV29-1 with TRBJ2-7, with TRBD1 as a possible D gene (6 bases). CDR1 is SQVTM, CDR2 ANQGSEA, per germline. Trimming cost V 7 bases and J 7 bases, with 17 bases left between them. The CDR3 is 12 amino acids. The CDR3 sequence: CSALDSLNEQYF. The CDR3 coding sequence is TGCAGCGCCCTGGACAGCCTAAATGAGCAGTACTTC.

The rearrangement uses TRBV6-1 and TRBJ1-6, with a weak D call TRBD1 (5 bases). The CDR3 contains 12 residues. V lost 6 bases and J 9 bases, leaving 9 bases between the germline ends. Germline values: CDR1 MNHNS, CDR2 SASEGT. The CDR3 DNA follows: TGTGCCAGCAGCATGGGGGGTTCACCCCTCCACTTT. Translation gives CASSMGGSPLHF.

The chain uses TRBV18 and TRBJ1-4; no reliable D call. CDR1 KGHSH and CDR2 LQKENI come from the germline V gene. This CDR3 has 18 residues. Trimming cost V 1 base and J 0 bases, with 15 bases left between them. DNA for the CDR3: TGTGCCAGCTCACCACACGTTCTGGGCGCGACAACTAATGAAAAACTGTTTTTT. This encodes CASSPHVLGATTNEKLFF.

The chain combines TRBV7-9 with TRBJ2-5; no reliable D call. The CDR3 loop spans 12 amino acids. The V end was cut by 5 bases, the J end by 3 bases, with 7 bases between. Germline V CDR1 and CDR2: SEHNR, FQNEAQ (reference sequence). CDR3 amino acids: CASSKLEETQYF. In DNA form, the CDR3 reads TGTGCCAGCAGCAAACTTGAAGAGACCCAGTACTTC.

The gene calls are TRBV10-1 and TRBJ1-1; D is ambiguous. Germline V lookup: CDR1 WNHNN, CDR2 SYGVQD (reference sequence). The CDR3 runs 14 residues. Deletions cut 3 bases from V and 5 bases from J, with 13 bases between. The CDR3 region has the DNA TGCGCCAGCAGTGAATCGACTGGTGGGACTGAAGCTTTCTTT. Its protein product is CASSESTGGTEAFF.

The rearrangement links TRBV4-2 to TRBJ1-6; D is uncertain. The CDR3 spans 15 residues. CDR1 and CDR2 (germline): LGHNA, YNFKEQ. V lost 5 bases and J 6 bases, leaving 14 bases between the germline ends. The CDR3 sequence is CASSDPQAINSPLHF. In DNA form, the CDR3 reads TGTGCCAGCAGCGATCCCCAGGCGATTAATTCACCCCTCCACTTT.

This CDR3 is CASSPNPGLAGEEQFF. Here the CDR3 DNA reads TGTGCCAGCAGCCCTAACCCCGGACTAGCGGGAGAGGAGCAGTTCTTC. The J gene is TRBJ2-1, the V gene TRBV9; 13 bases align to TRBD2. This CDR3 has 16 amino acids. Germline V gene data show CDR1 as SGDLS and CDR2 as YYNGEE. V shed 4 bases, J shed 10 bases, and the junction held 11 bases outside the gene matches.

The chain has TRBV7-8 and TRBJ1-5; TRBD1 agrees at 7 bases. The germline gives CDR1 SGHVS, CDR2 FQNEAQ. The CDR3 totals 15 residues. J gave up 3 bases and V 3 bases, and 5 bases lay outside the gene matches. The CDR3: CASSFRQGLNQPQHF. CDR3 DNA: TGTGCCAGCAGCTTTAGACAGGGCCTCAATCAGCCCCAGCATTTT.

The V and J genes are TRBV11-2 and TRBJ2-7, with 7 bases that match TRBD1. The V gene's germline CDR1 is SGHAT and CDR2 FQNNGV. This CDR3 contains 15 residues. The ends lost 0 bases at V and 3 bases at J; junction bases unmatched: 5. In DNA form, the CDR3 reads TGTGCCAGCAGCTTAGATCGGACAGGAATCTACGAGCAGTACTTC. Amino acids: CASSLDRTGIYEQYF. The full variable domain, its missing parts supplied by reference TRBV11-2 and TRBJ2-7, is EAGVAQSPRYKIIEKRQSVAFWCNPISGHATLYWYQQILGQGPKLLIQFQNNGVVDDSQLPKDRFSAERLKGVDSTLKIQPAKLEDSAVYLCASSLDRTGIYEQYFGPGTRLTVT.

The J gene is TRBJ2-2, the V gene TRBV4-1, with 8 bases fitting TRBD2. V lost 4 bases, J lost 5 bases, and 3 bases stayed unmatched. This CDR3 has 14 residues. CDR1 and CDR2 from the germline V gene are MGHRA and YSYEKL. CDR3 coding DNA: TGCGCCAGCAGCCCGGGGGGGAGGACCGGGGAGCTGTTTTTT. Protein sequence: CASSPGGRTGELFF.

The chain recombines TRBV5-5 with TRBJ1-1; no clear D. The length of the CDR3 is 13 residues. V lost 4 bases, J lost 0 bases, and 7 bases lay in between. From germline, CDR1 is SGHKS and CDR2 YYEKEE (reference sequence). For the CDR3, the DNA is TGTGCCAGCAGCCCGTCAGTGAACACTGAAGCTTTCTTT. Residues: CASSPSVNTEAFF.

The chain is built from TRBV19 and TRBJ1-2; D is ambiguous. Trimming shortened V by 5 bases and J by 5 bases, and 3 bases separated the two germline ends. This CDR3 is built from 10 residues. Germline-derived CDR1 and CDR2 are LNHDA and SQIVND (reference sequence). CDR3 sequence reads: CASSDYGYTF. The CDR3 nucleotides read TGTGCCAGTAGTGATTATGGCTACACCTTC.

The chain employs TRBV9 and TRBJ1-2, with TRBD1 matching 7 bases. The V gene's germline CDR1 is SGDLS and CDR2 YYNGEE. Trimming at V came to 3 bases and at J to 8 bases, leaving 13 bases not matched to a gene. The CDR3 totals 15 residues. The CDR3 sequence is CASSEGDRDPKGYTF. As DNA, the CDR3 is TGTGCCAGCAGCGAGGGAGACAGGGACCCTAAGGGCTACACCTTC.

The rearrangement links TRBV7-2 to TRBJ2-1, with D possibly being TRBD1 (6 bases). Germline lookup yields CDR1 SGHTA and CDR2 FQGNSA. The ends were cut back, 5 bases at V and 4 bases at J, with 21 bases in the middle. The CDR3 consists of 17 residues. The CDR3 here is CASSPRGPGVLYNEQFF. The CDR3 bases are TGTGCCAGCAGCCCCAGGGGTCCAGGGGTTCTGTACAATGAGCAGTTCTTC.

The V gene is TRBV6-6, the J gene TRBJ2-7, with 9 bases fitting TRBD2. The CDR3 extends over 16 amino acids. J was trimmed by 3 bases and V by 6 bases; bases with no gene match: 12. Germline values: CDR1 MNHNY, CDR2 SVGAGI (reference sequence). CDR3 coding DNA: TGTGCCAGCAGGAGTTTTAGCGGGAGTGGGGACTACGAGCAGTACTTC. Its protein product is CASRSFSGSGDYEQYF.

The chain recombines TRBV7-9 with TRBJ2-6; D call uncertain. The CDR3 totals 16 residues. CDR1 is SEHNR and CDR2 is FQNEAQ in the germline V gene (reference sequence). The V end lost 2 bases, the J end lost 0 bases, and 8 bases lay between the germline ends. CDR3 sequence: CASSLSRSSGANVLTF. The CDR3 DNA is TGTGCCAGCAGCTTATCCAGGAGCTCTGGGGCCAACGTCCTGACTTTC.

The V gene is TRBV4-3, the J gene TRBJ1-1, with D possibly being TRBD1 (6 bases). CDR3 length: 14 amino acids. The ends were cut back, 0 bases at V and 7 bases at J, with 12 bases in the middle. In germline, CDR1 is LGHNA, CDR2 YSLEER. This chain's CDR3 is CASSQDRGPYEAFF. The CDR3 DNA is TGCGCCAGCAGCCAAGACAGGGGACCCTATGAAGCTTTCTTT.

This chain joins TRBV7-2 and TRBJ2-1; possibly TRBD2 for D (6 bases). Germline-derived CDR1 and CDR2 are SGHTA and FQGNSA. V was shortened by 0 bases and J by 2 bases, with 17 bases between the two germline ends. This CDR3 spans 18 amino acids. CDR3 nucleotide sequence: TGTGCCAGCAGCTTAGCCCCCCTCGTGCGGGGAGCCTACAATGAGCAGTTCTTC. Residues: CASSLAPLVRGAYNEQFF.

The V call is TRBV6-5, the J call TRBJ2-4; 8 bases map to TRBD1. The ends lost 0 bases at V and 6 bases at J; junction bases unmatched: 4. Germline CDR1 is MNHEY and CDR2 is SVGAGI. The CDR3 loop spans 15 amino acids. The CDR3 is CASSYSSDRGNIQYF. For the CDR3, the DNA is TGTGCCAGCAGTTACTCGAGTGACAGGGGAAACATTCAGTACTTC.

V usage is TRBV11-3 and J usage is TRBJ2-1; the D gene could be TRBD1 or TRBD2 (5 bases each). Trimming cost V 4 bases and J 8 bases, with 15 bases left between them. Germline CDR1 reads SGHNT; CDR2 reads YENEEA. CDR3 length: 14 amino acids. In DNA form, the CDR3 reads TGTGCCAGCAGCTCGGGACCCAAAATCGATGAGCAGTTCTTC. It yields the protein CASSSGPKIDEQFF.